A single sample is the source of the 11 T cell receptor beta chains below, sequenced in a study of cytomegalovirus exposure and HLA in healthy donors. 13 Jbeta primers and 60 Vbeta primers were used for the PCR. Clones were read by immunoSEQ multiplex PCR, and TCRdb kept only the in-frame ones, dropping some. Recorded here are 70,000 to 80,000 clones; the top ten clones represent 2.5% to 3%. Material: PBMCs. The origin of the receptors is a man aged 40-55 years in good health and CMV-seronegative.

The CDR3 is CSVSKIQETQYF. CDR3 in DNA: TGCAGCGTTAGCAAGATACAAGAGACCCAGTACTTC. The chain links TRBV29-1 to TRBJ2-5; D not resolved. The germline V gene encodes CDR1 SQVTM and CDR2 ANQGSEA. Trimming took 5 bases from V and 2 from J, leaving 9 bases between them. The length of the CDR3 is 12 residues.

The chain combines TRBV10-2 with TRBJ2-7; a possible D gene is TRBD2 (5 bases). From germline, CDR1 is WSHSY and CDR2 SAAADI. V lost 3 bases and J 0 bases, leaving 9 bases between the germline ends. The CDR3 covers 14 residues. For the CDR3, the DNA is TGCGCCAGCAGTGAAGGGAGAGTCTCCTACGAGCAGTACTTC. As protein: CASSEGRVSYEQYF.

The rearrangement links TRBV18 to TRBJ2-7, with 8 bases lining up with TRBD1. Unmatched junction bases numbered 3, after V lost 8 bases and J lost 6 bases. CDR3 length: 11 amino acids. The germline V gene has CDR1 KGHSH and CDR2 LQKENI. The CDR3 region has the DNA TGTGCCAGCGCAGGACAGGGCGAGCAGTACTTC. It yields the protein CASAGQGEQYF.

The V and J genes are TRBV2 and TRBJ2-2; a possible D gene is TRBD1 (5 bases). Germline V gives CDR1 SNHLY, CDR2 FYNNEI. CDR3 size: 13 residues. V shed 4 bases and J shed 5 bases, with 8 bases lying between them. CDR3 loop: CASSVRGTGELFF. The CDR3 DNA is TGTGCCAGCAGTGTTAGGGGAACCGGGGAGCTGTTTTTT. Using reference TRBV2 and TRBJ2-2 for the parts outside the CDR3, the full variable domain is EPEVTQTPSHQVTQMGQEVILRCVPISNHLYFYWYRQILGQKVEFLVSFYNNEISEKSEIFDDQFSVERPDGSNFTLKIRSTKLEDSAMYFCASSVRGTGELFFGEGSRLTVL.

A word on this clone: Other DNA sequences within the sample encode an identical CDR3. The J gene is TRBJ2-5, the V gene TRBV19; 9 bases fit TRBD2. V lost 6 bases to trimming and J lost 4 bases; unmatched junction nucleotides: 0. Germline lookup yields CDR1 LNHDA and CDR2 SQIVND (reference sequence). This CDR3 is 12 amino acids long. CDR3 nucleotide sequence: TGTGCCAGTAGACTAGCGGGAGAGACCCAGTACTTC. It codes for CASRLAGETQYF.

The chain carries TRBV18 and TRBJ2-7; D not resolved. This CDR3 contains 14 residues. V gave up 2 bases and J gave up 6 bases, with 14 bases separating them. Germline V gene sequence: CDR1 KGHSH, CDR2 LQKENI. The CDR3 coding sequence is TGTGCCAGCTCACCATCTAAATCCTGGTTCGAGCAGTACTTC. Translating gives CASSPSKSWFEQYF.

The chain joins TRBV28 to TRBJ1-2; 9 nucleotides match TRBD1. Germline-derived CDR1 and CDR2 are MDHEN and SYDVKM. Trimming removed 5 bases from V and 1 base from J; junction bases left unmatched: 8. The CDR3 covers 16 residues. CDR3 sequence reads: CASSLSGTGNNYGYTF. CDR3 DNA sequence: TGTGCCAGCAGTCTCTCCGGGACAGGGAATAACTATGGCTACACCTTC.

The chain links TRBV6-5 to TRBJ2-5; D is unclear. The germline gives CDR1 MNHEY, CDR2 SVGAGI. This CDR3 has 16 residues. The germline V and J ends were trimmed by 0 bases and 4 bases, with 15 bases remaining between them. The CDR3 sequence: CASSYSNSGVGETQYF. CDR3 nucleotide sequence: TGTGCCAGCAGTTACTCGAATAGTGGAGTAGGAGAGACCCAGTACTTC.

The chain is built from TRBV19 and TRBJ2-3; TRBD2 aligns across 9 bases. The trim removed 4 bases at V and 4 bases at J, leaving 3 bases unmatched. The CDR3 totals 14 residues. Germline CDR1 LNHDA, CDR2 SQIVND (reference sequence). CDR3: CASSSGGAADTQYF. The CDR3 coding sequence is TGTGCCAGTAGTAGCGGGGGGGCCGCAGATACGCAGTATTTT.

The gene calls are TRBV18 and TRBJ2-7; possibly TRBD2 for D (5 bases). With 3 bases removed from V and 0 bases from J, the gap between germline ends came to 15 bases. The V gene's germline CDR1 is KGHSH and CDR2 LQKENI. The CDR3 sequence is 16 residues long. CDR3 amino acids: CASSPPPRESSYEQYF. The DNA of the CDR3 is TGTGCCAGCTCACCCCCCCCGAGGGAGAGCTCCTACGAGCAGTACTTC.

The V gene is TRBV4-1, the J gene TRBJ2-3; unclear D gene. There are 17 residues in the CDR3. Trimming took off 6 bases at V and 8 bases at J, with 27 bases between the two ends. In germline, CDR1 is MGHRA, CDR2 YSYEKL. The CDR3 nucleotides are TGCGCCAGCAGTCCAAGATATCCCCCTATATTTTCTTCTACGCAGTATTTT. Translating gives CASSPRYPPIFSSTQYF.